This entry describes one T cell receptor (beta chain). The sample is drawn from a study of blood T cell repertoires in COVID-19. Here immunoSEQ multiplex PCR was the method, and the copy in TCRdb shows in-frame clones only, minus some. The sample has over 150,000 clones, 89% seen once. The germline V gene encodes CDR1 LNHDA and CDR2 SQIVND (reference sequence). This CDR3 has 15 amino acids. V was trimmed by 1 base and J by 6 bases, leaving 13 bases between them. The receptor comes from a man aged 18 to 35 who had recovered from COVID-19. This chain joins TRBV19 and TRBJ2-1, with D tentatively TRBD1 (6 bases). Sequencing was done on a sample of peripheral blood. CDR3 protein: CASSIVARGFNEQFF. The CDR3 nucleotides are TGTGCCAGTAGTATAGTTGCGAGGGGGTTCAATGAGCAGTTCTTC.